Below, 27 T cell receptor beta chains from the same sample are listed, as sequenced in a study of cytomegalovirus exposure and HLA in healthy donors. The primer mix had 60 Vbeta and 13 Jbeta primers. Profiled with immunoSEQ multiplex PCR; TCRdb holds only in-frame clones, not every one. The repertoire holds 110,000 or so clones, with approximately 80% as singletons. Sequenced input: PBMCs. The source of these receptors is a woman aged 18-30 years in good health and CMV-seronegative.

This chain links TRBV19 with TRBJ1-1; D is unresolved. Per germline, CDR1 LNHDA and CDR2 SQIVND (reference sequence). This CDR3 contains 13 residues. V was cut by 4 bases and J by 5 bases, with 11 bases left in between. The CDR3 DNA reads TGTGCCAGTAGTACCCAATACGGGACTGAAGCTTTCTTT. Protein sequence: CASSTQYGTEAFF.

The table lists this clone with a few counts. J is TRBJ1-1 and V is TRBV6-1; the match to TRBD1 covers 8 bases. CDR1 MNHNS and CDR2 SASEGT come from the germline V gene. This CDR3 is built from 13 residues. Germline trimming cut 6 bases from V and 5 bases from J; bases unmatched to any gene: 5. In DNA, the CDR3 is TGTGCCAGCAGCGACAGGGGAGGGACTGAAGCTTTCTTT. It translates to CASSDRGGTEAFF.

This chain uses TRBV19 with TRBJ2-5, with D tentatively TRBD1 (6 bases). The V gene's germline CDR1 is LNHDA and CDR2 SQIVND (reference sequence). The CDR3 contains 12 residues. Trimming stripped 3 bases from V and 4 bases from J, with 6 bases between. The CDR3 loop reads CASSMGAETQYF. The CDR3 nucleotides read TGTGCCAGTAGTATGGGGGCAGAGACCCAGTACTTC.

This clone was picked up a small number of times. J is TRBJ1-5 and V is TRBV4-2; 8 bases align to TRBD1. Trimming took 4 bases from V and 5 from J; bases not matched to a gene: 7. The germline gives CDR1 LGHNA, CDR2 YNFKEQ. The CDR3 is 15 residues long. The CDR3 spells CASSPQDREHQPQHF. DNA for the CDR3: TGTGCCAGCAGCCCTCAGGACAGGGAACATCAGCCCCAGCATTTT.

CDR3 protein: CASSGTGGLGYTF. The CDR3 nucleotides are TGTGCCAGCAGTGGGACAGGGGGCTTAGGCTACACCTTC. The J gene is TRBJ1-2, the V gene TRBV28; 12 bases agree with TRBD1. J lost 8 bases, V lost 5 bases, and 3 bases had no gene match. CDR3 length equals 13 residues. Germline lookup yields CDR1 MDHEN and CDR2 SYDVKM.

This chain connects TRBV6-1 to TRBJ1-2; 8 bases match TRBD1. The CDR3 covers 15 residues. Germline V gives CDR1 MNHNS, CDR2 SASEGT. V gave up 2 bases and J gave up 2 bases; unmatched junction bases: 4. The CDR3 DNA reads as TGTGCCAGCAGTGAAAGACAGGGGATGAACTATGGCTACACCTTC. Encoded protein: CASSERQGMNYGYTF.

The rearrangement joins TRBV19 to TRBJ1-6; D is unclear. Germline CDR1 is LNHDA and CDR2 is SQIVND (reference sequence). The CDR3 is made up of 14 amino acids. Trimming stripped 1 base from V and 6 bases from J, with 7 bases between. The CDR3 reads CASSIGPGNSPLHF. The CDR3 region has the DNA TGTGCCAGTAGTATAGGCCCAGGTAATTCACCCCTCCACTTT. The complete variable domain, with remaining parts taken from reference TRBV19 and TRBJ1-6, reads DGGITQSPKYLFRKEGQNVTLSCEQNLNHDAMYWYRQDPGQGLRLIYYSQIVNDFQKGDIAEGYSVSREKKESFPLTVTSAQKNPTAFYLCASSIGPGNSPLHFGNGTRLTVT.

The chain couples TRBV7-2 to TRBJ2-7; D is undetermined. This CDR3 is 14 amino acids long. CDR1 is SGHTA and CDR2 is FQGNSA in the germline V gene. Trimming cost V 1 base and J 5 bases, with 12 bases left between them. The chain's CDR3 is CASSLVIVRDEQYF. CDR3 DNA: TGTGCCAGCAGCTTAGTTATCGTTAGAGACGAGCAGTACTTC.

The V and J genes are TRBV6-4 and TRBJ1-1; TRBD1 is a possible D gene (5 bases). The V end lost 4 bases, the J end lost 1 base, and 10 bases lay between the germline ends. Germline loops: CDR1 MRHNA, CDR2 SNTAGT. The CDR3 has 14 amino acids. CDR3 sequence: CASSAGRGNTEAFF. Written as DNA, the CDR3 is TGTGCCAGCAGTGCGGGTAGGGGGAACACTGAAGCTTTCTTT.

This clone was recorded once. The chain joins TRBV6-1 to TRBJ1-4; D possibly corresponds to TRBD1 (6 bases). The CDR3 spans 14 residues. Trimming pared 8 bases from V and 7 bases from J, leaving 17 bases between. CDR1 and CDR2 from the germline V gene are MNHNS and SASEGT. CDR3 region: CASGGAGRSEKLFF. The CDR3 DNA is TGTGCCAGCGGGGGGGCAGGGCGAAGTGAAAAACTGTTTTTT.

The chain carries TRBV9 and TRBJ2-3, with 9 bases aligning to TRBD2. CDR3 length: 15 residues. CDR1 SGDLS and CDR2 YYNGEE come from the germline V gene. V lost 4 bases to trimming and J lost 2 bases; unmatched junction nucleotides: 5. The CDR3 is CASSRAGGLTDTQYF. CDR3 in DNA: TGTGCCAGCAGCAGGGCGGGAGGGCTCACAGATACGCAGTATTTT.

The chain couples TRBV6-6 to TRBJ1-1; a weak D match, TRBD1 (6 bases). The CDR3 totals 16 residues. V was pared by 2 bases and J by 0 bases, with 13 bases between. CDR1 MNHNY and CDR2 SVGAGI come from the germline V gene (reference sequence). CDR3 bases: TGTGCCAGCAGTTACCCTGGACAGTCGATGAACACTGAAGCTTTCTTT. Translating gives CASSYPGQSMNTEAFF.

This rearrangement joins TRBV9 to TRBJ2-2; D unresolved. Germline V lookup: CDR1 SGDLS, CDR2 YYNGEE. V was cut by 1 base and J by 6 bases, with 10 bases left in between. This CDR3 comprises 14 residues. As DNA, the CDR3 is TGTGCCAGCAGCGTATTATCCGCGGCCGGGGAGCTGTTTTTT. Translating gives CASSVLSAAGELFF.

V usage is TRBV29-1 and J usage is TRBJ2-3; tentative D call: TRBD1 (6 bases). Germline V gene data show CDR1 as SQVTM and CDR2 as ANQGSEA. The CDR3 contains 12 residues. Deletions cut 7 bases from V and 1 base from J, with 9 bases between. The CDR3, as DNA: TGCAGCGGGGGGCGGGGCACAGATACGCAGTATTTT. The encoded protein is CSGGRGTDTQYF.

This rearrangement joins TRBV28 to TRBJ1-5; D gene unclear. CDR3 size: 17 residues. Germline V CDR1 and CDR2: MDHEN, SYDVKM. V gave up 3 bases and J gave up 0 bases, with 15 bases separating them. The CDR3 DNA reads as TGTGCCAGCAGTTTTGACCTCCGGGGATTTAGCAATCAGCCCCAGCATTTT. Its translation: CASSFDLRGFSNQPQHF.

This rearrangement joins TRBV9 to TRBJ2-3; possible D gene TRBD2, 6 bases. With 1 base removed from V and 3 bases from J, the gap between germline ends came to 15 bases. Germline CDR1 SGDLS, CDR2 YYNGEE. CDR3 length: 16 residues. The DNA of the CDR3 is TGTGCCAGCAGCGTATCTAGGCGGGGTGGGACAGATACGCAGTATTTT. Its protein product is CASSVSRRGGTDTQYF.

This chain uses TRBV6-4 with TRBJ1-1, with no clear D. Trimming shortened V by 4 bases and J by 1 base, and 4 bases separated the two germline ends. In germline, CDR1 is MRHNA, CDR2 SNTAGT. The CDR3 is 12 amino acids. The CDR3 reads CASSGQNTEAFF. The CDR3 bases are TGTGCCAGCAGTGGACAGAACACTGAAGCTTTCTTT.

The chain uses TRBV14 and TRBJ2-7; no definite D call. This CDR3 region has 12 residues. Germline-derived CDR1 and CDR2 are SGHDN and FVKESK. The V gene lost 2 bases and the J gene lost 7 bases, with 9 bases spanning the gap. The CDR3 DNA reads TGTGCCAGCAGCCAATTCAGTAAGGAGCAGTACTTC. Residues: CASSQFSKEQYF. The full variable domain, in which reference TRBV14 and TRBJ2-7 provide the parts outside the CDR3, is EAGVTQFPSHSVIEKGQTVTLRCDPISGHDNLYWYRRVMGKEIKFLLHFVKESKQDESGMPNNRFLAERTGGTYSTLKVQPAELEDSGVYFCASSQFSKEQYFGPGTRLTVT.

The chain carries TRBV28 and TRBJ1-2; D perhaps matches TRBD1 (5 bases). V dropped 4 bases and J dropped 6 bases, with 9 bases sitting between them. This CDR3 is 12 amino acids long. CDR1 is MDHEN, CDR2 SYDVKM, per germline. The CDR3 protein is CASSSPTDGYTF. The CDR3 DNA is TGTGCCAGCAGTTCCCCGACAGATGGCTACACCTTC.

The chain joins TRBV19 to TRBJ2-1; D may be TRBD1 (6 bases). In germline, CDR1 is LNHDA, CDR2 SQIVND (reference sequence). Trimming took off 5 bases at V and 0 bases at J, with 14 bases between the two ends. The CDR3 sequence is 16 residues long. The CDR3: CASSPGVLVSYNEQFF. The CDR3 DNA reads as TGTGCCAGTAGTCCAGGGGTTTTGGTCTCCTACAATGAGCAGTTCTTC.

The V and J genes are TRBV18 and TRBJ1-1; 7 bases agree with TRBD1. J was trimmed by 3 bases and V by 3 bases; bases with no gene match: 4. From germline, CDR1 is KGHSH and CDR2 LQKENI. The CDR3 consists of 14 residues. In DNA form, the CDR3 reads TGTGCCAGCTCACCCTTCGACAGGGACACTGAAGCTTTCTTT. It is translated as CASSPFDRDTEAFF.

The chain combines TRBV6-1 with TRBJ1-5; a weak D match, TRBD1 (6 bases). The length of the CDR3 is 15 residues. Germline V CDR1 and CDR2: MNHNS, SASEGT. Trimming shortened V by 5 bases and J by 0 bases, and 11 bases separated the two germline ends. CDR3 in amino acids: CASSRGQNSNQPQHF. As DNA, the CDR3 is TGTGCCAGCAGTCGAGGACAGAATAGCAATCAGCCCCAGCATTTT.

V is TRBV10-1 and J is TRBJ1-1; D is unclear. Per germline, CDR1 WNHNN and CDR2 SYGVQD (reference sequence). The CDR3 sequence is 13 residues long. Trimming cost V 5 bases and J 1 base, with 8 bases left between them. The CDR3 here is CASSPRENTEAFF. CDR3 sequence (DNA): TGCGCCAGCAGTCCGCGGGAGAACACTGAAGCTTTCTTT.

This chain links TRBV27 with TRBJ1-2; no firm D call. The CDR3 is 15 amino acids. V was trimmed by 0 bases and J by 3 bases, leaving 11 bases between them. Germline loops: CDR1 MNHEY, CDR2 SMNVEV (reference sequence). The CDR3 spells CASSLSWNSYYGYTF. As DNA, the CDR3 is TGTGCCAGCAGTTTATCGTGGAACAGCTACTATGGCTACACCTTC.

The V gene is TRBV27, the J gene TRBJ1-5; 9 bases are shared with TRBD1. The V segment lost 6 bases and the J segment 2 bases; nucleotides outside the gene matches: 11. CDR3 length equals 17 residues. Germline V gives CDR1 MNHEY, CDR2 SMNVEV (reference sequence). The CDR3 sequence is CASRGQGLFFGNQPQHF. CDR3 nucleotide sequence: TGTGCCAGCAGGGGACAGGGCTTGTTTTTCGGCAATCAGCCCCAGCATTTT.

V is TRBV5-8 and J is TRBJ2-7; 9 positions match TRBD1. Trimming at V came to 4 bases and at J to 3 bases, leaving 5 bases not matched to a gene. Germline V gene sequence: CDR1 SGHTS, CDR2 YDEGEE. The CDR3 contains 14 residues. The CDR3 loop is CASSPYRGLYEQYF. DNA for the CDR3: TGTGCCAGCAGCCCGTACAGGGGGCTCTACGAGCAGTACTTC. Together with reference TRBV5-8 and TRBJ2-7, the CDR3 gives the full variable domain: EAGVTQSPTHLIKTRGQQATLRCSPISGHTSVYWYQQALGLGLQFLLWYDEGEERNRGNFPPRFSGRQFPNYSSELNVNALELEDSALYLCASSPYRGLYEQYFGPGTRLTVT.

CDR3 protein: CASNSAGDTSQYF. The CDR3 DNA reads as TGTGCCAGCAATTCCGCAGGGGATACGTCGCAGTATTTT. V usage is TRBV6-1 and J usage is TRBJ2-3; maybe TRBD1 (6 bases). This CDR3 region has 13 residues. Trimming shortened V by 7 bases and J by 10 bases, and 18 bases separated the two germline ends. Germline V gene lookup returns CDR1 MNHNS and CDR2 SASEGT.